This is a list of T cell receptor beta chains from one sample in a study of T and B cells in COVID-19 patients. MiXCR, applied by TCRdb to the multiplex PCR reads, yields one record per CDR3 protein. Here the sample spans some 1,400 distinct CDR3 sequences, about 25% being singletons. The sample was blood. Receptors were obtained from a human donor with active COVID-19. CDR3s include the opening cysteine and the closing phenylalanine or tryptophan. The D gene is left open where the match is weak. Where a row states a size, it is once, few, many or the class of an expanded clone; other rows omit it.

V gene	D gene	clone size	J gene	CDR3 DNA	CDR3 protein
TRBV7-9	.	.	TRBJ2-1	TGTGCCAGCAGCTTAGCGGAGGGAGGAAATGAGCAGTTCTTC	CASSLAEGGNEQFF
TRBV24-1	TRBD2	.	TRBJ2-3	TGTGCCACCAGTCCGGCTAGCGGGGGCCAAGATACGCAGTATTTT	CATSPASGGQDTQYF
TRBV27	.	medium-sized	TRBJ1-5	TGTGCCAGCAGTTTAGTAAGCAATCAGCCCCAGCATTTT	CASSLVSNQPQHF
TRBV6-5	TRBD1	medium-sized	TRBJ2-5	TGTGCCAGCAGCCGAAACAGGGGGCGGGAGACCCAGTACTTC	CASSRNRGRETQYF
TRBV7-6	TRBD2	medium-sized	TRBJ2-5	TGTGCCAGCAACCCCTGGGGGGGAGAGACCCAGTACTTC	CASNPWGGETQYF
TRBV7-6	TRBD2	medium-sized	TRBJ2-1	TGTGCCAGCAGCTTAGCCGGGACTACTAACAATGAGCAGTTCTTC	CASSLAGTTNNEQFF
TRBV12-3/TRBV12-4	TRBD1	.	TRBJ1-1	TGTGCCGGCACCGCCGGGACAGGGATCAACACTGAAGCTTTCTTT	CAGTAGTGINTEAFF
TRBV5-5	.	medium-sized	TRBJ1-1	TGTGCCAGCAGGCTAGGACAGACGAACACTGAAGCTTTCTTT	CASRLGQTNTEAFF
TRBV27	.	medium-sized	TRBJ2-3	TGTGCCAGCAGTCCCACCTTTGGGGGGGCCAGCACAGATACGCAGTATTTT	CASSPTFGGASTDTQYF
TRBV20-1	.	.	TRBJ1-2	TGCAGTGCGTACGACAGAGATGGCTACACCTTC	CSAYDRDGYTF
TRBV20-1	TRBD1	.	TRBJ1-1	TGCAGTGCTAGGACAGGGGACACTGAAGCTTTCTTT	CSARTGDTEAFF
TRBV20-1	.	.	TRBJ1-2	TGCAGTGCTACGGGGGGGGGATCCGGCTATGGCTACACCTTC	CSATGGGSGYGYTF
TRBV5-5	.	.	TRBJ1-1	TGCGCCAGCGGTGAGGTGAACACTGAAGCTTTCTTT	CASGEVNTEAFF
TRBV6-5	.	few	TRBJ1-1	TGTGCCAGCGTCTTTCAGGGATCCACTGAAGCTTTCTTT	CASVFQGSTEAFF
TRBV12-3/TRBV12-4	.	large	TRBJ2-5	TGTGCCAGCAGTCAGGAGTACCAAGAGACCCAGTACTTC	CASSQEYQETQYF
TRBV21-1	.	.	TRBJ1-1	TGTGCCAGCAGCAAAGGGGAGGACAGGGGCCGAAGGACTGAAGCTTTCTTT	CASSKGEDRGRRTEAFF
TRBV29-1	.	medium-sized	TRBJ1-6	TGCAGCACCCGGGACGGGTATAATTCACCCCTCCACTTT	CSTRDGYNSPLHF
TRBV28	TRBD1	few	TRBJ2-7	TGTGCCAGCAGTGGACAGGTCCACGAGCAGTACTTC	CASSGQVHEQYF
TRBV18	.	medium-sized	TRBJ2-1	TGTGCCAGCTCCGCGGCGGTTTCCTACAATGAGCAGTTCTTC	CASSAAVSYNEQFF
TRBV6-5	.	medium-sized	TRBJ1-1	TGTGCCAGCAGTTTGGGACCTAACACTGAAGCTTTCTTT	CASSLGPNTEAFF
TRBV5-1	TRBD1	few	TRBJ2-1	TGCGCCAGCAGACGTACCGGGACAGGTTACAATGAGCAGTTCTTC	CASRRTGTGYNEQFF
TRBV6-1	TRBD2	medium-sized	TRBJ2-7	TGTGCCAGCAGTGAGGGGACTAGCGGGGTGAGCTCCTACGAGCAGTACTTC	CASSEGTSGVSSYEQYF
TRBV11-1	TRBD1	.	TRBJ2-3	TGTGCCAGCAGCCAGGGGGCCGCGATGAGCGCAGATACGCAGTATTTT	CASSQGAAMSADTQYF
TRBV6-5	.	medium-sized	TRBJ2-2	TGTGCCAGCAGTTACCCGGAAACCGGGGAGCTGTTTTTT	CASSYPETGELFF
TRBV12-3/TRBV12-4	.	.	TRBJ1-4	TGTGCTAGTGGTTCCAGGGGAACTAATGAAAAACTGTTTTTT	CASGSRGTNEKLFF
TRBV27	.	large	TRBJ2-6	TGTGCCAGCAGTTTAGCGTCCTCTGGGGCCAACGTCCTGACTTTC	CASSLASSGANVLTF
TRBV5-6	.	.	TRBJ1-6	TGTGCCAGCAGCCCGGGACTAGCGGGGGGCATATATTCACCCCTCCACTTT	CASSPGLAGGIYSPLHF
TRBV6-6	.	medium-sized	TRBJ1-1	TGTGCCAGCAGTTACGCGGCGAACACTGAAGCTTTCTTT	CASSYAANTEAFF
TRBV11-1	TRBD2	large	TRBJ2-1	TGTGCCAGCAGCCAAGGCGTAGCGGGAGGCCACAATGAGCAGTTCTTC	CASSQGVAGGHNEQFF
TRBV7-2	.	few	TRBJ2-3	TGTGCCAGCAGCCCACAAGGACGGACTGACACAGATACGCAGTATTTT	CASSPQGRTDTDTQYF
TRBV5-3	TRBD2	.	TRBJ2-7	TGCGCCAGCAGCTGCTCTAGCGGGGGTAGCTACGAGCAGTACTTC	CASSCSSGGSYEQYF
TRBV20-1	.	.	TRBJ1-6	TGCAGTGCTAGAGACTCAGGGGCTACCAATTCACCCCTCCACTTT	CSARDSGATNSPLHF
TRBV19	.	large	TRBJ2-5	TGTGCCAGTAGTCATCGGCAGACCCAGTACTTC	CASSHRQTQYF
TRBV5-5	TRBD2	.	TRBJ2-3	TGTGCCAGCAGGCTGGGACTAGCGGGGGGTCCCCGCACAGATACGCAGTATTTT	CASRLGLAGGPRTDTQYF
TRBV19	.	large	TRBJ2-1	TGTGCCAGTAGAACAGCCTTAGGGCAGTTCTTC	CASRTALGQFF
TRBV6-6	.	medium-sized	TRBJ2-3	TGTGCCAGCAGTTACGGCGCGGGACACACAGATACGCAGTATTTT	CASSYGAGHTDTQYF
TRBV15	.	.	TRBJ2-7	TGTGCCACGTCGGAGGGGGCAGAACCCTACGAGCAGTACTTC	CATSEGAEPYEQYF
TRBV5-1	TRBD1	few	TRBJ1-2	TGCGCCAGCAGCACCCAGGGGGATTATGGCTACACCTTC	CASSTQGDYGYTF
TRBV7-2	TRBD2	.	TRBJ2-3	TGTGCCAGCAGCTTAGCGGCGGGGGGGGTGGATACGCAGTATTTT	CASSLAAGGVDTQYF
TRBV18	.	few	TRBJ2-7	TGTGCCAGCTCACCAGAGCAAAGTATATCCCGGCCCGAGCAGTACTTC	CASSPEQSISRPEQYF
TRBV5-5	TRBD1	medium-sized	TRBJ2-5	TGTGCCAGCAGCCCAGGACAGGGCCAAGAGACCCAGTACTTC	CASSPGQGQETQYF
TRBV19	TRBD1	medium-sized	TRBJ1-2	TGTGCCAGTAGCCAGTCCGGAGGGGGCTTTAACTATGGCTACACCTTC	CASSQSGGGFNYGYTF
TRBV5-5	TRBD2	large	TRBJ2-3	TGTGCCAGCAGCTTTGCGGGAGCAGTTGAGAATACGCAGTATTTT	CASSFAGAVENTQYF
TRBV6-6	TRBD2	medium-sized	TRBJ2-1	TGTGCCAGCAGTTATATTAGCGGGGGTTACAATGAGCAGTTCTTC	CASSYISGGYNEQFF
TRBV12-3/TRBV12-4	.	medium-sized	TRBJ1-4	TGTGCCAGCAGTCGCTATAGGGGTGAAAAACTGTTTTTT	CASSRYRGEKLFF
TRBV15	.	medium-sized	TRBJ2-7	TGTGCCACAGGAACCCACCCCTACGAGCAGTACTTC	CATGTHPYEQYF
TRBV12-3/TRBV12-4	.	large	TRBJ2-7	TGTGCCAGCAGTTTAATAACGGGGGGCTTTGGAGAGCAGTACTTC	CASSLITGGFGEQYF
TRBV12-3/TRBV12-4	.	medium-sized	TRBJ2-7	TGTGCCAGCAAAGGAGAGGTCCACGAGCAGTACTTC	CASKGEVHEQYF
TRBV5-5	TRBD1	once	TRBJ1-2	TGTGCCAGCATCGGAGGACAGGGGACCCTCTATGGCTACACCTTC	CASIGGQGTLYGYTF
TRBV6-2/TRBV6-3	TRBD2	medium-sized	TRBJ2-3	TGTGCCAGCAGTTCCGGACTAGCGCCAGATACGCAGTATTTT	CASSSGLAPDTQYF
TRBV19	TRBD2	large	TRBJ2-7	TGTGCCAGTAGTAGCGGGAGGGCTGGCGAGCAGTACTTC	CASSSGRAGEQYF
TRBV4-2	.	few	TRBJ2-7	TGTGCCAGTGCTAGAGAACTTAGTTACGAGCAGTACTTC	CASARELSYEQYF
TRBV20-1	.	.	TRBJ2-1	TGCAGTGCTAGAGACAGTAGAGGGATCTACAATGAGCAGTTCTTC	CSARDSRGIYNEQFF
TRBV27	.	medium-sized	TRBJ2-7	TGTGCCAGCAGTCCTTCGGACAGCCTCGAGCAGTACTTC	CASSPSDSLEQYF
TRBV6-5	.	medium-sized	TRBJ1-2	TGTGCCAGCAGTTACTTGGGGGGGTCGCGAGGCTACACCTTC	CASSYLGGSRGYTF